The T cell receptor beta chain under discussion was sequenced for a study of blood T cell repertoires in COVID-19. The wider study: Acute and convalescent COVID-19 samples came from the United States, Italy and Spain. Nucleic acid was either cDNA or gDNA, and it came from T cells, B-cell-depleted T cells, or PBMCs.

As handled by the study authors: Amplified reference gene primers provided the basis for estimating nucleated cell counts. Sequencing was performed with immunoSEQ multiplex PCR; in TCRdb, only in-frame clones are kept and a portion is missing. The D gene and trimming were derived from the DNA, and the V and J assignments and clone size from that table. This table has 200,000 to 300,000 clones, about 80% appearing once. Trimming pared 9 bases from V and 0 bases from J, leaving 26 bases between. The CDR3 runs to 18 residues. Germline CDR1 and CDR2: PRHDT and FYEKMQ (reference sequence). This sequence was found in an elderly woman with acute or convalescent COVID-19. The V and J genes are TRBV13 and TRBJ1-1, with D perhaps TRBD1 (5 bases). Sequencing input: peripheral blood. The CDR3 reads CASSSGARAQGLNTEAFF. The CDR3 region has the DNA TGTGCCAGTTCCAGCGGGGCACGGGCCCAGGGATTGAACACTGAAGCTTTCTTT.